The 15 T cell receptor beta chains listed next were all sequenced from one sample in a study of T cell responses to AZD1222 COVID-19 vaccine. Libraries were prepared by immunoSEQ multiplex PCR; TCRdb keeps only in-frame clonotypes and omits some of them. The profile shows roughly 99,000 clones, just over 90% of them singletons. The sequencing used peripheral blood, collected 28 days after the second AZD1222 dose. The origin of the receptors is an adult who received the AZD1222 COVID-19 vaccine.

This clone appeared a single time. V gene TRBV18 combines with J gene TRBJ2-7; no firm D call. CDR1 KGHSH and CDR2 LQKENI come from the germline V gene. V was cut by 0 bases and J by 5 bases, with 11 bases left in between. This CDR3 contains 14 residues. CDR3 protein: CASSPPDRPHEQYF. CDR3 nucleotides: TGTGCCAGCTCACCACCGGATCGACCTCACGAGCAGTACTTC.

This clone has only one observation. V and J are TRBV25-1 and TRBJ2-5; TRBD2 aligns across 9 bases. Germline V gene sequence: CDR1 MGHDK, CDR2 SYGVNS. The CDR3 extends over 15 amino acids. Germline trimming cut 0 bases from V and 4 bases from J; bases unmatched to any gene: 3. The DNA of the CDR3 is TGTGCCAGCAGTGAATACCGGACTAGCGTAGAGACCCAGTACTTC. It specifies CASSEYRTSVETQYF.

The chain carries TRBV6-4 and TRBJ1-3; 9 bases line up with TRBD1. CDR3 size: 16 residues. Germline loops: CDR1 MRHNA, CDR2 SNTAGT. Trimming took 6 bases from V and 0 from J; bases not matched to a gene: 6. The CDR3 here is CASRHRGLCSGNTIYF. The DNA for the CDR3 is TGTGCCAGCAGGCACAGGGGGCTGTGCTCTGGAAACACCATATATTTT.

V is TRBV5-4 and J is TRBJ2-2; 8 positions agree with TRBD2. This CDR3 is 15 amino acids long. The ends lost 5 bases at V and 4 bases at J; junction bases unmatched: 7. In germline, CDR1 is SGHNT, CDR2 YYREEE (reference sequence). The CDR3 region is CASRDGRAGTGELFF. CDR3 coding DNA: TGTGCCAGCAGGGACGGGAGGGCCGGCACCGGGGAGCTGTTTTTT. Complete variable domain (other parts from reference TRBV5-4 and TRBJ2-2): ETGVTQSPTHLIKTRGQQVTLRCSSQSGHNTVSWYQQALGQGPQFIFQYYREEENGRGNFPPRFSGLQFPNYSSELNVNALELDDSALYLCASRDGRAGTGELFFGEGSRLTVL.

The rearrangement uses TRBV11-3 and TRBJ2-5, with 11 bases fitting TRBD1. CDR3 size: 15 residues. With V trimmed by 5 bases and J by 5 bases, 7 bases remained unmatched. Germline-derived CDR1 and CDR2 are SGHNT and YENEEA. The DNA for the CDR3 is TGTGCCAGCAGCCCAAGAGGACAGGGGGCTGAGACCCAGTACTTC. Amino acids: CASSPRGQGAETQYF.

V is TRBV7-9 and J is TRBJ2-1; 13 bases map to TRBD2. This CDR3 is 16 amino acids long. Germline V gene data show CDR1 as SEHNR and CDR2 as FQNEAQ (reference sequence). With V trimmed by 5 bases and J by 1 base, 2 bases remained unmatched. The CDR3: CASSQGLAGSYNEQFF. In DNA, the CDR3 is TGTGCCAGCAGCCAGGGACTAGCGGGGTCCTACAATGAGCAGTTCTTC.

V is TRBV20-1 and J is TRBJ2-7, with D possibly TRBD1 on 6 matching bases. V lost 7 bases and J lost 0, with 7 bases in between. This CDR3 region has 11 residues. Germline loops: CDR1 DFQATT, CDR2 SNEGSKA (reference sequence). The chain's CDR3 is CSGQDSYEQYF. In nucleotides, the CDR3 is TGCAGTGGACAGGACTCCTACGAGCAGTACTTC.

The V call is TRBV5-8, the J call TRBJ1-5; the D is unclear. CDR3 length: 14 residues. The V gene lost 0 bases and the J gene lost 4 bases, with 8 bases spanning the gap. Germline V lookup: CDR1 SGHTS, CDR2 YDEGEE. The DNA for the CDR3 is TGTGCCAGCAGCTTGGTGACGGTTAATCAGCCCCAGCATTTT. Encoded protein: CASSLVTVNQPQHF.

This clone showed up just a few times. The CDR3 loop is CASSLSLGSYEQYF. The CDR3 DNA sequence: TGTGCCAGCAGCTTGAGCCTGGGGAGTTACGAGCAGTACTTC. This chain joins TRBV5-4 and TRBJ2-7, with D maybe TRBD2 (5 bases). The CDR3 has 14 residues. The V gene's germline CDR1 is SGHNT and CDR2 YYREEE (reference sequence). V lost 1 base to trimming and J lost 4 bases, with 12 bases between them.

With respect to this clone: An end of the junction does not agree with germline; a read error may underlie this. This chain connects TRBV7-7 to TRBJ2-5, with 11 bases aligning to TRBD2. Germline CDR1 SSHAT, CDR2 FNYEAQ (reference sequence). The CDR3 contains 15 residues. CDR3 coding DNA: TGTGCTAGCAGCTTGCTAGCGGGGGGAATGGAGACCCAGTACTTC. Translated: CASSLLAGGMETQYF.

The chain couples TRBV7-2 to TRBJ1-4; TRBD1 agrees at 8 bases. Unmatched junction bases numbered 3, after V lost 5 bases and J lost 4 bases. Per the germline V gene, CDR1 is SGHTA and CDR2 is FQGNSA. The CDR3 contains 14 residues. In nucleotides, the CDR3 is TGTGCCAGCAGCCAGGGGGCTGGTAATGAAAAACTGTTTTTT. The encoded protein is CASSQGAGNEKLFF.

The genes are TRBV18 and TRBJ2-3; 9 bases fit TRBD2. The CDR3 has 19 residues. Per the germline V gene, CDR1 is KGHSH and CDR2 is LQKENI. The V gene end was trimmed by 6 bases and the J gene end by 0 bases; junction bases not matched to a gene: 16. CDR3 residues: CASSYGKVAGEISTDTQYF. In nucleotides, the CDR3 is TGTGCCAGCTCGTACGGGAAGGTAGCGGGGGAGATAAGCACAGATACGCAGTATTTT.

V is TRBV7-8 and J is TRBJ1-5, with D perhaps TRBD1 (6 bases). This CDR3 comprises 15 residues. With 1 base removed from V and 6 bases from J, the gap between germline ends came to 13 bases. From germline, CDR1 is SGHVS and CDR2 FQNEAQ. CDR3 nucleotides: TGTGCCAGCAGCTTAGGGACGGGGGCCAGTCAGCCCCAGCATTTT. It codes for CASSLGTGASQPQHF.

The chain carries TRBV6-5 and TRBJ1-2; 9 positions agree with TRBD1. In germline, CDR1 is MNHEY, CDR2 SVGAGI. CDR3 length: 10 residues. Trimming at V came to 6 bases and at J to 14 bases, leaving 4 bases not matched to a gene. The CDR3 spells CASRGTGFTF. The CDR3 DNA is TGTGCCAGCAGAGGGACAGGGTTTACCTTC.

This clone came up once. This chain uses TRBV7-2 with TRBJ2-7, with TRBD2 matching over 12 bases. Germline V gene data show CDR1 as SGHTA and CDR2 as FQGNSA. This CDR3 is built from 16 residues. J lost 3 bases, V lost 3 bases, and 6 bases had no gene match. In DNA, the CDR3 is TGTGCCAGCAGCTTTACTAGCGGGAGGAAACGCTACGAGCAGTACTTC. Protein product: CASSFTSGRKRYEQYF. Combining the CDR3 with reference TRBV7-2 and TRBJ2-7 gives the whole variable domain GAGVSQSPSNKVTEKGKDVELRCDPISGHTALYWYRQSLGQGLEFLIYFQGNSAPDKSGLPSDRFSAERTGGSVSTLTIQRTQQEDSAVYLCASSFTSGRKRYEQYFGPGTRLTVT.